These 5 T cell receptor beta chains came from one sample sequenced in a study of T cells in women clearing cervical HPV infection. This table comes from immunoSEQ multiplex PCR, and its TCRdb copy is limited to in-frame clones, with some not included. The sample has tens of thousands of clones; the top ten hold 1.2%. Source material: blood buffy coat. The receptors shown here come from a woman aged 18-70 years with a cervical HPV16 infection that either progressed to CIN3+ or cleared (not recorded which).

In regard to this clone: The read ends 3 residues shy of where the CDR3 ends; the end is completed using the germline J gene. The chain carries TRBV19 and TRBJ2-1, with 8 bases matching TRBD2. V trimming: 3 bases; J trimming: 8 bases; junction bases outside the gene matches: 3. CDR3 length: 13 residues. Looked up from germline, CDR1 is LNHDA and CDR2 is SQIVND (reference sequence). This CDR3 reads CASSIGGGDEQFF. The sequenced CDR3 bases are TGTGCCAGTAGTATCGGGGGGGGCGATGAG.

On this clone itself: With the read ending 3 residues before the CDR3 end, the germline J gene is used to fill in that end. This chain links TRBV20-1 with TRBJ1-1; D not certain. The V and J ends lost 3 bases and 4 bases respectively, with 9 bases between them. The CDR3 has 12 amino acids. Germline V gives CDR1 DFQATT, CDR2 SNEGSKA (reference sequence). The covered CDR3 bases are TGCAGTGCTAGCGCGGCGAGCACTGAA. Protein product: CSASAASTE. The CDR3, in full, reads CSASAASTEAFF.

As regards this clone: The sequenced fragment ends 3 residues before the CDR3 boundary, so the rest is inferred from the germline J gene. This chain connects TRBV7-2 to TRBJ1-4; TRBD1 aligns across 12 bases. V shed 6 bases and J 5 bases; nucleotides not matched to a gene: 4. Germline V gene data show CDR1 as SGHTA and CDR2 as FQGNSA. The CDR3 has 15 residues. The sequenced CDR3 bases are TGTGCCAGCAGGGCCGGGACAGGGGGCAATGAAAAA. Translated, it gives CASRAGTGGNEK. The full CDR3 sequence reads CASRAGTGGNEKLFF.

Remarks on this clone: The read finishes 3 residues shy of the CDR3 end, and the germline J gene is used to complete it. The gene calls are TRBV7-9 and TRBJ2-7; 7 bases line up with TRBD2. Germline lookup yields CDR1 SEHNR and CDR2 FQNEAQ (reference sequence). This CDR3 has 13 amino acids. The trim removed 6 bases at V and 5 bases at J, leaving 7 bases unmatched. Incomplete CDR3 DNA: TGTGCCAGCAGTTACCCGGGACTACACGAG. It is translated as CASSYPGLHE. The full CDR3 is CASSYPGLHEQYF. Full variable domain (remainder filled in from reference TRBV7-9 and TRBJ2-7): DTGVSQNPRHKITKRGQNVTFRCDPISEHNRLYWYRQTLGQGPEFLTYFQNEAQLEKSRLLSDRFSAERPKGSFSTLEIQRTEQGDSAMYLCASSYPGLHEQYFGPGTRLTVT.

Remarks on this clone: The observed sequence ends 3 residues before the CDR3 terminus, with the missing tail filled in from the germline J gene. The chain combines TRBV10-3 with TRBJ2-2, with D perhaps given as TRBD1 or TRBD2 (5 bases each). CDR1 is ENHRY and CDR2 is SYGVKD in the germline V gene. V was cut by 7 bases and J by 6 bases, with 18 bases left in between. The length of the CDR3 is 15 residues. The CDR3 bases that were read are TGTGCCATCACCCCACGGATAGGGGAGTCCGGGGAG. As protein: CAITPRIGESGE. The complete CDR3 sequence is CAITPRIGESGELFF.